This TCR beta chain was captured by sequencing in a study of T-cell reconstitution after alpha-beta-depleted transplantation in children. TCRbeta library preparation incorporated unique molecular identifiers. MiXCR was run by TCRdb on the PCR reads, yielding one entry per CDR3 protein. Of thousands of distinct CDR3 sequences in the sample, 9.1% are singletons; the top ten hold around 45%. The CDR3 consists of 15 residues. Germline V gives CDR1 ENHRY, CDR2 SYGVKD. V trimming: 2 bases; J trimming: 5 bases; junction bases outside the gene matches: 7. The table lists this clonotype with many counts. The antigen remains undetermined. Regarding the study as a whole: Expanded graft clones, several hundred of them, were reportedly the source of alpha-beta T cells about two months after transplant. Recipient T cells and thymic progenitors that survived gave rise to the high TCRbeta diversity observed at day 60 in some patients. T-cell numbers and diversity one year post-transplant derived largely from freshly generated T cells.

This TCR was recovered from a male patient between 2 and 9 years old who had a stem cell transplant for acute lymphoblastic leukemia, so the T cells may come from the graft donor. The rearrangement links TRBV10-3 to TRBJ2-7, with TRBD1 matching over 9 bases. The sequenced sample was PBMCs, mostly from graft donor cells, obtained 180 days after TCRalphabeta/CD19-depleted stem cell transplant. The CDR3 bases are TGTGCCATCAGTGAGCCAATACAGGGGGCGGACGAGCAGTACTTC. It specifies CAISEPIQGADEQYF.